This TCR beta chain was found in a study of OX40 agonist ivuxolimab in advanced cancers. The data were produced by immunoSEQ multiplex PCR, yet TCRdb's version contains in-frame clones alone and is incomplete. The sample has some 40,000 clones; roughly 92% are singletons. Germline V gives CDR1 MNHEY, CDR2 SVGAGI. Trimming left V 2 bases short and J 7 bases short, with 9 bases between. This CDR3 comprises 13 residues. This specimen was CD4+ or CD8+ T cells sorted from blood, taken in a trial of the OX40 agonist ivuxolimab. The chain carries TRBV6-5 and TRBJ2-1, with D tentatively TRBD2 (6 bases). The TCR was taken from an adult with an advanced solid tumor such as melanoma, head and neck, liver or kidney cancer. The DNA of the CDR3 is TGTGCCAGCAGTTACGGCGGGAATAATGAGCAGTTCTTC. It is translated as CASSYGGNNEQFF.